What follows describes a single T cell receptor beta chain. These data belong to a study of CD8+CD57+ T cells in acquired aplastic anemia. The V end lost 6 bases, the J end lost 1 base, and 14 bases lay between the germline ends. This CDR3 contains 15 residues. CDR1 is SNHLY and CDR2 is FYNNEI in the germline V gene. The template used for profiling TCR beta VDJ and CDR3 was genomic DNA. TCRdb independently ran MiXCR on the reads; one entry per CDR3 protein. Seen here are approximately 81,000 distinct CDR3 sequences, more than 40% observed once, and the top ten hold around 63%. The chain couples TRBV2 to TRBJ2-3; D might be TRBD1 or TRBD2, each matching 5 bases. The specimen was sorted CD4+, CD8+, or CD8+CD57+ T cells (not recorded which) from PBMCs. The TCR was taken from a human donor in good health, serving as a control. CDR3 loop: CASSRDPTGTDTQYF. CDR3 DNA sequence: TGTGCCAGCAGCCGGGACCCCACTGGCACAGATACGCAGTATTTT.